This TCR beta chain derives from a study of tissue T cells after allogeneic stem cell transplantation. Some clones are missing from TCRdb's copy, which holds only in-frame ones; the method was immunoSEQ multiplex PCR. The table shows roughly 3,600 clones, with about three fifths occurring only once. V lost 6 bases to trimming and J lost 1 base, with 6 bases between them. This CDR3 region has 12 residues. Germline V gives CDR1 MDHEN, CDR2 SYDVKM. The sequencing here drew on tissue from the ileum, taken at autopsy. V gene TRBV28 combines with J gene TRBJ1-1; no clear D gene. This receptor was taken from a male donor older than 55 with lung cancer. The CDR3 protein is CASRPPNTEAFF. The CDR3, as DNA: TGTGCCAGCAGACCTCCGAACACTGAAGCTTTCTTT.